This TCR beta chain originates from a study of identical twins. General study points: The degree of excess twin sharing was weaker in beta out-of-frame sequences.

CDR3 length equals 15 residues. The germline V gene has CDR1 SGHRS and CDR2 YFSETQ. The trim removed 1 base at V and 4 bases at J, leaving 6 bases unmatched. Concerning this clonotype: The antigen remains unidentified.

From the 5' RACE reads, TCRdb called clonotypes with MiXCR, one entry per CDR3 protein. The sample holds about 530,000 distinct CDR3 sequences, approximately 20% seen once. These data were also filed under a second study, of yellow fever vaccine responses in identical twins.

Input material: CD4+ T cells sorted from blood. V is TRBV5-1 and J is TRBJ2-7; the match to TRBD2 covers 9 bases. The origin of this receptor is a woman between 18 and 30 years old in good health. DNA of the CDR3: TGCGCCAGCAGCTTGATCGCTAGCGGGAATTACGAGCAGTACTTC. Translated: CASSLIASGNYEQYF.